These 9 T cell receptor beta chains share one sample of origin, sequenced in a study of OX40 agonist ivuxolimab in advanced cancers. The data were produced by immunoSEQ multiplex PCR, yet TCRdb's version contains in-frame clones alone and is incomplete. The sample consists of 90,000 to 95,000 clones, 87% of them appearing once. The source material was CD4+ or CD8+ T cells sorted from blood, sampled in a trial of the OX40 agonist ivuxolimab. All receptors derive from an adult with an advanced solid tumor such as melanoma, head and neck, liver or kidney cancer.

The chain recombines TRBV14 with TRBJ2-3; D gene uncertain. This CDR3 region has 13 residues. Trimming removed 4 bases at V and 5 bases at J, with 10 bases between. Per the germline V gene, CDR1 is SGHDN and CDR2 is FVKESK. CDR3 sequence reads: CASSPYMRDTQYF. The CDR3 nucleotides are TGTGCCAGCAGCCCATACATGCGAGATACGCAGTATTTT.

Concerning this clone itself: The same CDR3 can be traced to other DNA sequences in this sample. This chain uses TRBV7-6 with TRBJ1-1; D is possibly TRBD1 (5 bases). The CDR3 has 14 amino acids. V was clipped by 2 bases and J by 4 bases, with 11 bases between them. Germline V gene data show CDR1 as SGHVS and CDR2 as FNYEAQ. CDR3 in DNA: TGTGCCAGCAGCTTATGGGGGGAAGGCACTGAAGCTTTCTTT. Residues: CASSLWGEGTEAFF.

The chain is built from TRBV7-9 and TRBJ2-1, with 11 bases fitting TRBD2. In germline, CDR1 is SEHNR, CDR2 FQNEAQ (reference sequence). The CDR3 loop spans 16 amino acids. V lost 5 bases, J lost 4 bases, and 7 bases stayed unmatched. The CDR3 sequence: CASSEGLADLYNEQFF. CDR3 sequence (DNA): TGTGCCAGCAGCGAGGGACTAGCGGACTTATACAATGAGCAGTTCTTC.

The rearrangement joins TRBV6-1 to TRBJ2-3, with 10 bases aligning to TRBD1. Germline assignment: CDR1 MNHNS and CDR2 SASEGT. The V segment lost 6 bases and the J segment 5 bases; nucleotides outside the gene matches: 8. The length of the CDR3 is 15 residues. The CDR3 nucleotides are TGTGCCAGCAGCACTCTGACAGGGGGCTTAGATACGCAGTATTTT. Encoded protein: CASSTLTGGLDTQYF.

The chain has TRBV28 and TRBJ1-2; D gene unclear. The CDR3 consists of 11 residues. V lost 5 bases and J lost 8, with 9 bases in between. The germline V gene encodes CDR1 MDHEN and CDR2 SYDVKM. CDR3 sequence: CASSRDRGYTF. The CDR3 nucleotides read TGTGCCAGCAGTAGGGATCGGGGCTACACCTTC.

This chain connects TRBV5-6 to TRBJ2-2; TRBD2 matches at 7 bases. Germline assignment: CDR1 SGHDT and CDR2 YYEEEE. Unmatched junction bases numbered 2, after V lost 2 bases and J lost 1 base. The CDR3 consists of 15 residues. For the CDR3, the DNA is TGTGCCAGCAGCTTCGGCGGGAGGAACACCGGGGAGCTGTTTTTT. Its protein is CASSFGGRNTGELFF. Complete variable domain (other parts from reference TRBV5-6 and TRBJ2-2): DAGVTQSPTHLIKTRGQQVTLRCSPKSGHDTVSWYQQALGQGPQFIFQYYEEEERQRGNFPDRFSGHQFPNYSSELNVNALLLGDSALYLCASSFGGRNTGELFFGEGSRLTVL.

The V gene is TRBV7-3, the J gene TRBJ1-3; the match to TRBD1 covers 8 bases. This CDR3 has 14 residues. Germline lookup yields CDR1 SGHTA and CDR2 FQGTGA. Trimming cost V 2 bases and J 3 bases; bases outside gene matches: 0. The CDR3 loop is CASSLDRGGNTIYF. The CDR3 nucleotides read TGTGCCAGCAGCTTAGACAGGGGTGGAAACACCATATATTTT.

This clone was detected only once. V and J are TRBV7-2 and TRBJ2-1; 7 bases map to TRBD2. CDR1 and CDR2 from the germline V gene are SGHTA and FQGNSA. This CDR3 comprises 16 residues. J was trimmed by 2 bases and V by 7 bases; bases with no gene match: 11. The CDR3 protein is CASKMGGSGAYNEQFF. CDR3 nucleotide sequence: TGTGCCAGCAAAATGGGGGGGAGCGGCGCCTACAATGAGCAGTTCTTC. The entire variable domain, with the rest obtained from reference TRBV7-2 and TRBJ2-1, is as follows: GAGVSQSPSNKVTEKGKDVELRCDPISGHTALYWYRQSLGQGLEFLIYFQGNSAPDKSGLPSDRFSAERTGGSVSTLTIQRTQQEDSAVYLCASKMGGSGAYNEQFFGPGTRLTVL.

The CDR3 here is CASYPSGRGRNSPLHF. The CDR3 coding sequence is TGTGCCAGCTACCCCTCAGGTAGGGGGCGGAATTCACCCCTCCACTTT. This chain connects TRBV27 to TRBJ1-6; 7 positions agree with TRBD1. The germline V gene has CDR1 MNHEY and CDR2 SMNVEV (reference sequence). V was clipped by 8 bases and J by 7 bases; unmatched bases: 14. The CDR3 runs 16 residues.